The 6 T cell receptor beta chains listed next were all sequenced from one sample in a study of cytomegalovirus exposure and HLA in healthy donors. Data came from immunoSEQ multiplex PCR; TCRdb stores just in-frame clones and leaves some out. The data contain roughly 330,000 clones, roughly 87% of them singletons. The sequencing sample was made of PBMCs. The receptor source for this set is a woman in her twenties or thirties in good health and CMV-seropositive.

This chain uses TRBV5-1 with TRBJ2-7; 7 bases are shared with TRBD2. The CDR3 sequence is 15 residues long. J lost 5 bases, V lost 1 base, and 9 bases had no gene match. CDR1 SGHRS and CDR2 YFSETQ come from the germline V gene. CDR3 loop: CASSLWTSGANEQYF. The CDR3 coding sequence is TGCGCCAGCAGCTTGTGGACTAGTGGTGCTAACGAGCAGTACTTC.

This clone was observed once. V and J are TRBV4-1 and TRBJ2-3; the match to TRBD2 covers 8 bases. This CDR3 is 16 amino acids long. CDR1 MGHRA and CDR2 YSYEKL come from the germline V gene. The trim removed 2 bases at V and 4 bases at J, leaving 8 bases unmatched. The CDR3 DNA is TGCGCCAGCAGCCAATCGGGTGGACTAGCCGCAGATACGCAGTATTTT. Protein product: CASSQSGGLAADTQYF.

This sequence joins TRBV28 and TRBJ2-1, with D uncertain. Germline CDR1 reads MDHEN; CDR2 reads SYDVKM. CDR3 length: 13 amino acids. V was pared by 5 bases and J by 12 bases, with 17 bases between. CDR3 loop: CASSPRAPTGQFF. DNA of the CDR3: TGTGCCAGCAGTCCCCGGGCCCCAACGGGGCAGTTCTTC.

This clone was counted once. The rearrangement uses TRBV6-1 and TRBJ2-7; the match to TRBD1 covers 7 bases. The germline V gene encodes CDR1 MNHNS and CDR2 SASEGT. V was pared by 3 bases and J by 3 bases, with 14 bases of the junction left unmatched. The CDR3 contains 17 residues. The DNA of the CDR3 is TGTGCCAGCAGTGATGGCGCTCCCGGGACAGCTTTCTACGAGCAGTACTTC. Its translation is CASSDGAPGTAFYEQYF.

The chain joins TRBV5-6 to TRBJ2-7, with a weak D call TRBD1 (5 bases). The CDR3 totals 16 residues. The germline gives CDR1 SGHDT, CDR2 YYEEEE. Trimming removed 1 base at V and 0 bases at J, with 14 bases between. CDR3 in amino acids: CASSLYLRGSSYEQYF. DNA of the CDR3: TGTGCCAGCAGCTTGTATTTAAGGGGAAGCTCCTACGAGCAGTACTTC. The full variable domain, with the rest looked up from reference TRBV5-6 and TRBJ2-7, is DAGVTQSPTHLIKTRGQQVTLRCSPKSGHDTVSWYQQALGQGPQFIFQYYEEEERQRGNFPDRFSGHQFPNYSSELNVNALLLGDSALYLCASSLYLRGSSYEQYFGPGTRLTVT.

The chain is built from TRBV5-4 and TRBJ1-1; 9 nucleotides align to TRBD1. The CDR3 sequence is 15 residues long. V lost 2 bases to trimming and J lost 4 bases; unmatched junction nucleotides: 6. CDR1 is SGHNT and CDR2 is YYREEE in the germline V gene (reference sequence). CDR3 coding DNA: TGTGCCAGCAGCTTAACAGGGGGCGAAGGCACTGAAGCTTTCTTT. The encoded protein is CASSLTGGEGTEAFF.